This TCR beta chain came from a study of blood T cell repertoires in COVID-19. TCRdb's table, derived via immunoSEQ multiplex PCR, lists solely in-frame clones and lacks some. Counted here are about 110,000 clones, roughly 84% occurring once; the ten biggest clones make up roughly 4.4%. This clonotype originated in a human donor in a cohort sampled during active COVID-19. Sequencing used peripheral blood.

Here the CDR3 DNA reads TGTGCCAGCAGTTACATCGGGGAGCTGTTTTTT. Its protein is CASSYIGELFF. The V and J genes are TRBV12-3 or TRBV12-4 and TRBJ2-2, with D unclear. The CDR3 has 11 residues. V gave up 4 bases and J gave up 7 bases, with 4 bases separating them.